A single sample is the source of the 22 T cell receptor beta chains below, sequenced in a study of blood T cell repertoires in COVID-19 (dated by TCRdb to 2020 to 2022). Libraries were constructed by the immunoSEQ multiplex PCR assay. The table was pulled from immuneACCESS by TCRdb, which kept in-frame rearrangements only. Such tables lose some clones; where checked, under half of the loss comes from unresolved V genes, and the rest has no known cause. This sample lists about 200,000 clones; roughly 80% were detected once. The top ten constitute 6% to 9.5% of the sample. Specimen: peripheral blood. The receptors were gathered from a woman of 80 years or more with acute or convalescent COVID-19.

In its sample, this clone was seen a few times. The chain carries TRBV4-1 and TRBJ2-1; tentatively, D is TRBD1 (8 bases). The CDR3 is 15 residues long. Germline CDR1 reads MGHRA; CDR2 reads YSYEKL. The V gene lost 3 bases and the J gene lost 7 bases, with 16 bases spanning the gap. The CDR3 region is CASSHVTGGENEQFF. The CDR3 nucleotides read TGCGCCAGCAGCCATGTTACAGGGGGGGAAAATGAGCAGTTCTTC.

V usage is TRBV19 and J usage is TRBJ2-1; 7 nucleotides line up with TRBD1. The V and J ends lost 5 bases and 11 bases, in that order; junction bases with no gene match: 12. CDR3 size: 14 residues. Germline V gene data show CDR1 as LNHDA and CDR2 as SQIVND (reference sequence). In nucleotides, the CDR3 is TGTGCCAGTAGTGCCGGACAGGATCAAGGGAAGCAGTTCTTC. It encodes CASSAGQDQGKQFF.

The rearrangement uses TRBV29-1 and TRBJ2-5; TRBD2 matches at 11 bases. The CDR3 runs to 14 residues. CDR1 is SQVTM, CDR2 ANQGSEA, per germline. V gave up 7 bases and J gave up 3 bases; unmatched junction bases: 7. CDR3 bases: TGCAGCGCCAGACTAGCGGGGAAAAAAGAGACCCAGTACTTC. The encoded protein is CSARLAGKKETQYF.

The CDR3 DNA reads TGTGCCAGCAGCTGGACAGGGCTTAGCAATCAGCCCCAGCATTTT. Its protein product is CASSWTGLSNQPQHF. The chain employs TRBV7-2 and TRBJ1-5; 8 bases match TRBD1. Per germline, CDR1 SGHTA and CDR2 FQGNSA. With V trimmed by 4 bases and J by 0 bases, 2 bases remained unmatched. CDR3 size: 15 residues. The whole variable domain, filled in from reference TRBV7-2 and TRBJ1-5, reads GAGVSQSPSNKVTEKGKDVELRCDPISGHTALYWYRQSLGQGLEFLIYFQGNSAPDKSGLPSDRFSAERTGGSVSTLTIQRTQQEDSAVYLCASSWTGLSNQPQHFGDGTRLSIL.

This chain connects TRBV20-1 to TRBJ1-1; TRBD1 aligns across 7 bases. Trimming at V came to 5 bases and at J to 13 bases, leaving 10 bases not matched to a gene. CDR3 length equals 11 residues. Germline V gene lookup returns CDR1 DFQATT and CDR2 SNEGSKA (reference sequence). CDR3 DNA sequence: TGCAGTGCTTTTACAGAAAACAGGGGTTTCTTT. This encodes CSAFTENRGFF.

The rearrangement links TRBV7-3 to TRBJ2-3; TRBD1 might be the D (6 bases). The CDR3 extends over 15 amino acids. The V end was cut by 5 bases, the J end by 5 bases, with 17 bases between. Germline values: CDR1 SGHTA, CDR2 FQGTGA. CDR3 region: CASSPRKGVEDTQYF. CDR3 in DNA: TGTGCCAGCAGCCCACGGAAGGGGGTCGAAGATACGCAGTATTTT.

This clone has just one count. The chain links TRBV7-9 to TRBJ2-7, with TRBD1 identical over 9 bases. Germline lookup yields CDR1 SEHNR and CDR2 FQNEAQ (reference sequence). The V gene end was trimmed by 4 bases and the J gene end by 2 bases; junction bases not matched to a gene: 3. The CDR3 loop spans 14 amino acids. In nucleotides, the CDR3 is TGTGCCAGCAGCTCCGGGACAGGGACCTACGAGCAGTACTTC. Translating gives CASSSGTGTYEQYF.

The chain uses TRBV18 and TRBJ2-3; a possible D gene is TRBD2 (5 bases). Trimming took off 1 base at V and 3 bases at J, with 14 bases between the two ends. Germline V gives CDR1 KGHSH, CDR2 LQKENI. This CDR3 has 16 amino acids. The CDR3 loop is CASSPQRPAETDTQYF. The CDR3 nucleotides read TGTGCCAGCTCACCACAGCGGCCGGCCGAAACAGATACGCAGTATTTT.

The chain carries TRBV14 and TRBJ2-1; TRBD2 is a possible D gene (6 bases). Between the trimmed V and J ends, which lost 1 base and 1 base, there was a span of 17 bases. The CDR3 is 18 amino acids. Germline CDR1 is SGHDN and CDR2 is FVKESK. CDR3 sequence reads: CASSQASGETYSYNEQFF. For the CDR3, the DNA is TGTGCCAGCAGCCAAGCCTCGGGGGAGACATATTCCTACAATGAGCAGTTCTTC.

The CDR3 loop is CASSSRTSGNSDEQFF. For the CDR3, the DNA is TGTGCCAGTAGTTCTCGGACTAGCGGGAATTCCGATGAGCAGTTCTTC. The V and J genes are TRBV19 and TRBJ2-1; 12 positions match TRBD2. J lost 8 bases, V lost 5 bases, and 10 bases had no gene match. CDR3 length equals 16 residues. Germline-derived CDR1 and CDR2 are LNHDA and SQIVND (reference sequence).

The rearrangement uses TRBV11-2 and TRBJ2-2; perhaps TRBD2 as D (5 bases). The germline gives CDR1 SGHAT, CDR2 FQNNGV. The CDR3 is 14 residues long. With 5 bases removed from V and 5 bases from J, the gap between germline ends came to 12 bases. The CDR3 nucleotides read TGTGCCAGCAGCCAAGGACTGAATACCGGGGAGCTGTTTTTT. It codes for CASSQGLNTGELFF. Supplemented by reference TRBV11-2 and TRBJ2-2, the full variable domain reads EAGVAQSPRYKIIEKRQSVAFWCNPISGHATLYWYQQILGQGPKLLIQFQNNGVVDDSQLPKDRFSAERLKGVDSTLKIQPAKLEDSAVYLCASSQGLNTGELFFGEGSRLTVL.

The chain links TRBV11-3 to TRBJ2-5; D possibly corresponds to TRBD2 (5 bases). With 1 base removed from V and 1 base from J, the gap between germline ends came to 7 bases. The CDR3 spans 14 residues. Germline values: CDR1 SGHNT, CDR2 YENEEA. The CDR3 coding sequence is TGTGCCAGCAGCTTAGGAGGGCCCCAAGAGACCCAGTACTTC. Translated, it gives CASSLGGPQETQYF.

The chain recombines TRBV29-1 with TRBJ2-1; 7 bases are shared with TRBD2. Germline V CDR1 and CDR2: SQVTM, ANQGSEA. The CDR3 extends over 14 amino acids. CDR3 bases: TGCAGGACTCCGGGGGAGGGCTCCTACAATGAGCAGTTCTTC. It yields the protein CRTPGEGSYNEQFF.

The chain carries TRBV7-2 and TRBJ2-3; 11 bases line up with TRBD2. Germline loops: CDR1 SGHTA, CDR2 FQGNSA. This CDR3 has 16 residues. The trim removed 1 base at V and 5 bases at J, leaving 5 bases unmatched. The chain's CDR3 is CASSLVGLAGGDTQYF. The CDR3 coding sequence is TGTGCCAGCAGCTTAGTAGGTCTAGCGGGGGGAGATACGCAGTATTTT.

The chain is built from TRBV5-1 and TRBJ2-7, with a possible D match to TRBD1 (6 bases). CDR3 size: 13 residues. V gave up 0 bases and J gave up 6 bases, with 10 bases separating them. Germline values: CDR1 SGHRS, CDR2 YFSETQ. The CDR3 loop is CASSLDREREQYF. CDR3 nucleotide sequence: TGCGCCAGCAGCTTGGACAGGGAACGCGAGCAGTACTTC.

The chain employs TRBV19 and TRBJ1-2; TRBD1 agrees at 7 bases. The CDR3 loop spans 15 amino acids. From germline, CDR1 is LNHDA and CDR2 SQIVND (reference sequence). V lost 5 bases, J lost 5 bases, and 11 bases stayed unmatched. The CDR3 loop reads CASSSPGTAIYGYTF. In nucleotides, the CDR3 is TGTGCCAGTAGTTCTCCCGGGACAGCCATTTATGGCTACACCTTC.

This chain links TRBV2 with TRBJ1-3, with 7 bases lining up with TRBD1. This CDR3 contains 16 residues. J lost 0 bases, V lost 4 bases, and 6 bases had no gene match. Germline CDR1 and CDR2: SNHLY and FYNNEI. This chain's CDR3 is CASSVQGSNSGNTIYF. CDR3 coding DNA: TGTGCCAGCAGTGTACAGGGGTCCAACTCTGGAAACACCATATATTTT. The whole variable domain, filled in from reference TRBV2 and TRBJ1-3, reads EPEVTQTPSHQVTQMGQEVILRCVPISNHLYFYWYRQILGQKVEFLVSFYNNEISEKSEIFDDQFSVERPDGSNFTLKIRSTKLEDSAMYFCASSVQGSNSGNTIYFGEGSWLTVV.

This clone was detected ten times or more. The rearrangement joins TRBV28 to TRBJ1-1; D is undetermined. Germline V gene lookup returns CDR1 MDHEN and CDR2 SYDVKM. The CDR3 loop spans 16 amino acids. The germline V and J ends were trimmed by 7 bases and 4 bases, with 22 bases remaining between them. The CDR3 is CASTYYLAIPRTEAFF. The CDR3, as DNA: TGTGCCAGCACCTACTACCTGGCGATCCCACGCACTGAAGCTTTCTTT.

CDR3 sequence reads: CASSHGGADTQYF. As DNA, the CDR3 is TGTGCCAGCAGCCATGGAGGAGCAGATACGCAGTATTTT. V usage is TRBV9 and J usage is TRBJ2-3, with D perhaps matching TRBD2 (5 bases). The CDR3 extends over 13 amino acids. CDR1 is SGDLS, CDR2 YYNGEE, per germline. The ends were cut back, 4 bases at V and 4 bases at J, with 10 bases in the middle. Based on the CDR3 plus reference TRBV9 and TRBJ2-3, the full variable domain is DSGVTQTPKHLITATGQRVTLRCSPRSGDLSVYWYQQSLDQGLQFLIQYYNGEERAKGNILERFSAQQFPDLHSELNLSSLELGDSALYFCASSHGGADTQYFGPGTRLTVL.

This rearrangement joins TRBV19 to TRBJ2-5; 7 bases map to TRBD2. There are 14 residues in the CDR3. From germline, CDR1 is LNHDA and CDR2 SQIVND (reference sequence). V lost 5 bases to trimming and J lost 2 bases; unmatched junction nucleotides: 5. The CDR3 is CASSHTGGQETQYF. CDR3 in DNA: TGTGCCAGTAGTCACACGGGAGGACAAGAGACCCAGTACTTC.

The genes are TRBV10-1 and TRBJ2-3; TRBD2 agrees at 8 bases. Trimming removed 1 base from V and 5 bases from J; junction bases left unmatched: 5. CDR1 is WNHNN and CDR2 is SYGVQD in the germline V gene (reference sequence). The CDR3 runs to 15 residues. The CDR3 region has the DNA TGCGCCAGCAGTGAGTTCAGCGGGAGATTAGATACGCAGTATTTT. Protein product: CASSEFSGRLDTQYF.

The gene calls are TRBV7-3 and TRBJ2-3; 11 bases align to TRBD2. The germline CDR1 and CDR2 sequences are SGHTA and FQGTGA. The CDR3 extends over 15 amino acids. Trimming at V came to 5 bases and at J to 5 bases, leaving 6 bases not matched to a gene. CDR3 coding DNA: TGTGCCAGCAGCCCCCTAGCGGGAGGAGTAGATACGCAGTATTTT. Amino acid sequence: CASSPLAGGVDTQYF.